Sequencing of this T cell receptor beta chain was carried out in a study of blood T cell repertoires in COVID-19. Study-wide background: Researchers got acute and convalescent COVID-19 samples from the United States, Italy and Spain.

J was trimmed by 1 base and V by 3 bases; bases with no gene match: 2. This CDR3 has 14 amino acids. Germline-derived CDR1 and CDR2 are LNHDA and SQIVND (reference sequence). As originally analysed: Reference gene primer amplification yielded estimated nucleated cell counts. Produced via immunoSEQ multiplex PCR; TCRdb's table is partial and in-frame only. V and J calls and clone size follow that table, whereas D and trimming were derived from the DNA. The sample comprises 110,000 to 150,000 clones, about 83% of which are singletons, and roughly 1.5% rests with the top ten. Sequenced sample: peripheral blood. The chain carries TRBV19 and TRBJ2-5; TRBD2 matches at 7 bases. This clonotype originated in a human donor in a cohort sampled during active COVID-19. The chain's CDR3 is CASSMREGQETQYF. The DNA of the CDR3 is TGTGCCAGTAGTATGAGGGAGGGCCAAGAGACCCAGTACTTC.